One sample yielded the 16 T cell receptor beta chains listed below, sequenced in a study of Tregs in tolerant kidney transplant recipients. Here immunoSEQ multiplex PCR was the method, and the copy in TCRdb shows in-frame clones only, minus some. The sample contains roughly 50,000 clones, approximately 89% of which appear only once. Recipients received nonmyeloablative bone marrow transplants from related graft donors, with transient mixed chimerism. The sequenced sample was CD8+ T cells from blood (PBMCs), obtained 12 months after the transplant. These TCRs come from a human patient who received a combined kidney and bone marrow transplant. Some T cells may have originated in the graft donor.

The chain carries TRBV9 and TRBJ2-7; D unresolved. Germline V lookup: CDR1 SGDLS, CDR2 YYNGEE. V gave up 0 bases and J gave up 5 bases, with 6 bases separating them. CDR3 length equals 12 residues. CDR3 sequence (DNA): TGTGCCAGCAGCGTAGCTGGCAACGAGCAGTACTTC. Protein sequence: CASSVAGNEQYF.

The rearrangement joins TRBV6-1 to TRBJ1-2, with 7 bases matching TRBD1. The germline V gene has CDR1 MNHNS and CDR2 SASEGT. The CDR3 runs 15 residues. The V segment lost 2 bases and the J segment 6 bases; nucleotides outside the gene matches: 9. As DNA, the CDR3 is TGTGCCAGCAGTGAACCTCCCGGGACAGCCCATGGCTACACCTTC. As protein: CASSEPPGTAHGYTF.

V usage is TRBV27 and J usage is TRBJ2-7; D gene uncertain. Germline V gene sequence: CDR1 MNHEY, CDR2 SMNVEV (reference sequence). V lost 1 base and J lost 2, with 6 bases in between. The CDR3 has 13 amino acids. CDR3 DNA: TGTGCCAGCAGTTTATGGGCTACCTACGAGCAGTACTTC. As protein: CASSLWATYEQYF.

The genes are TRBV5-6 and TRBJ2-1; 7 nucleotides line up with TRBD2. The CDR3 spans 15 residues. V shed 4 bases, J shed 2 bases, and the junction held 6 bases outside the gene matches. The germline gives CDR1 SGHDT, CDR2 YYEEEE. The DNA of the CDR3 is TGTGCCAGCAGCCCGACTAGCTCCACCTACAATGAGCAGTTCTTC. Protein product: CASSPTSSTYNEQFF.

The rearrangement uses TRBV7-8 and TRBJ2-3; 7 nucleotides align to TRBD2. The ends lost 4 bases at V and 4 bases at J; junction bases unmatched: 14. The CDR3 runs 17 residues. The V gene's germline CDR1 is SGHVS and CDR2 FQNEAQ. CDR3 in amino acids: CASSYPPMAGVPDTQYF. CDR3 nucleotide sequence: TGTGCCAGCAGCTACCCACCAATGGCGGGAGTCCCAGATACGCAGTATTTT.

This rearrangement joins TRBV13 to TRBJ2-5; TRBD1 might be the D (5 bases). The J call may be in error: the DNA end matches TRBJ2-7 better. The CDR3 loop spans 13 amino acids. The germline CDR1 and CDR2 sequences are PRHDT and FYEKMQ (reference sequence). The CDR3 sequence: CASSSPRAYEQYF. DNA of the CDR3: TGTGCCAGCAGCTCACCCAGGGCCTACGAGCAGTACTTC.

The V call is TRBV20-1, the J call TRBJ1-2, with TRBD1 as a possible D gene (5 bases). Trimming cost V 8 bases and J 2 bases, with 9 bases left between them. CDR3 length: 11 residues. Per germline, CDR1 DFQATT and CDR2 SNEGSKA (reference sequence). CDR3 protein: CSSRVNYGYTF. The DNA for the CDR3 is TGCAGTTCCAGGGTGAACTATGGCTACACCTTC.

V gene TRBV13 combines with J gene TRBJ2-3; 9 nucleotides agree with TRBD2. Germline lookup yields CDR1 PRHDT and CDR2 FYEKMQ (reference sequence). With V trimmed by 5 bases and J by 1 base, 4 bases remained unmatched. The length of the CDR3 is 15 residues. The CDR3 coding sequence is TGTGCCAGCAGCCCCCGGACTAGCGGCACAGATACGCAGTATTTT. It translates to CASSPRTSGTDTQYF.

The rearrangement uses TRBV29-1 and TRBJ2-3; TRBD1 matches at 11 bases. The CDR3 is 19 residues long. Trimming at V came to 2 bases and at J to 3 bases, leaving 16 bases not matched to a gene. The germline CDR1 and CDR2 sequences are SQVTM and ANQGSEA. In nucleotides, the CDR3 is TGCAGCGTTGAATTCCTACGTCTAGGGACAGGGGGATTGACAGATACGCAGTATTTT. This codes for CSVEFLRLGTGGLTDTQYF.

The V gene is TRBV18, the J gene TRBJ2-7; the match to TRBD1 covers 9 bases. This CDR3 region has 14 residues. The V segment lost 6 bases and the J segment 3 bases; nucleotides outside the gene matches: 6. Germline assignment: CDR1 KGHSH and CDR2 LQKENI. The CDR3 spells CASSPGQGSYEQYF. The CDR3 DNA follows: TGTGCCAGCTCCCCGGGACAGGGAAGCTACGAGCAGTACTTC.

This chain joins TRBV4-2 and TRBJ2-6; D is undetermined. The CDR3 is 16 amino acids. Looked up from germline, CDR1 is LGHNA and CDR2 is YNFKEQ. V gave up 1 base and J gave up 2 bases, with 9 bases separating them. CDR3 in DNA: TGTGCCAGCAGCCAAGTTACGGGTGCTGGGGCCAACGTCCTGACTTTC. Amino acid sequence: CASSQVTGAGANVLTF.

This clone has only one observation. J is TRBJ1-4 and V is TRBV7-6, with TRBD1 matching over 8 bases. Germline V lookup: CDR1 SGHVS, CDR2 FNYEAQ. This CDR3 has 15 amino acids. Trimming at V came to 3 bases and at J to 8 bases, leaving 8 bases not matched to a gene. CDR3 region: CASSFPGTGVEKLFF. CDR3 nucleotides: TGTGCCAGCAGCTTCCCCGGGACAGGAGTAGAAAAACTGTTTTTT.

This chain links TRBV29-1 with TRBJ2-3, with TRBD2 matching over 7 bases. V was pared by 6 bases and J by 4 bases, with 7 bases of the junction left unmatched. The CDR3 runs 13 residues. Germline lookup yields CDR1 SQVTM and CDR2 ANQGSEA. The CDR3 reads CSVPLGGADTQYF. The CDR3, as DNA: TGCAGCGTCCCCCTGGGGGGGGCAGATACGCAGTATTTT.

The chain is built from TRBV4-2 and TRBJ2-7; TRBD1 might be the D (5 bases). Trimming cost V 4 bases and J 0 bases, with 13 bases left between them. Germline CDR1 and CDR2: LGHNA and YNFKEQ. The CDR3 consists of 15 residues. The CDR3 loop reads CASSLTTDSSYEQYF. The CDR3 DNA reads TGTGCCAGCAGCCTAACAACTGACAGCTCCTACGAGCAGTACTTC.

V gene TRBV5-5 combines with J gene TRBJ2-2, with D perhaps matching TRBD1 (6 bases). Germline CDR1 reads SGHKS; CDR2 reads YYEKEE (reference sequence). This CDR3 comprises 14 residues. The V gene lost 0 bases and the J gene lost 5 bases, with 8 bases spanning the gap. Here the CDR3 DNA reads TGTGCCAGCAGCTTGGGACAGGCGACCGGGGAGCTGTTTTTT. Translating gives CASSLGQATGELFF. The full variable domain, with the rest looked up from reference TRBV5-5 and TRBJ2-2, is DAGVTQSPTHLIKTRGQQVTLRCSPISGHKSVSWYQQVLGQGPQFIFQYYEKEERGRGNFPDRFSARQFPNYSSELNVNALLLGDSALYLCASSLGQATGELFFGEGSRLTVL.

The rearrangement links TRBV5-4 to TRBJ2-1; D might be TRBD2 (6 bases). V shed 3 bases and J shed 4 bases, with 14 bases lying between them. The CDR3 is 15 amino acids. CDR1 and CDR2 (germline): SGHNT, YYREEE (reference sequence). The CDR3: CASSWDSETYNEQFF. The CDR3 DNA is TGTGCCAGCAGCTGGGACTCCGAGACATACAATGAGCAGTTCTTC.